This is a list of T cell receptor beta chains from one sample in a study of T cells after yellow fever vaccination. TCRdb passed the 5' RACE reads through MiXCR, listing each CDR3 protein once. The sample shows about 300,000 distinct CDR3 sequences, around 9.3% of them seen only once. Sequenced material: CD4+ T cells sorted from PBMCs, taken 5 days after the yellow fever booster vaccination. The receptors stem from a man aged 18 to 29 who received the YFV17D yellow fever vaccine. The CDR3 runs from the conserved cysteine through the conserved F or W. A D gene is named only where the DNA matches it firmly. Clone size is not always given. Where it is, it says once, few, many or a class for expanded clones.

v_call	j_call	clone_size	d_call	cdr3_aa	cdr3_nt
TRBV5-6	TRBJ2-4	few	TRBD1	CASSRDRVENIQYF	TGTGCCAGCAGCCGGGACAGAGTCGAAAACATTCAGTACTTC
TRBV28	TRBJ2-1	many	-	CAGATGRLDEQFF	TGTGCCGGGGCCACGGGGCGCTTGGATGAGCAGTTCTTC
TRBV15	TRBJ2-3	-	TRBD2	CATSRVRGGPYTDTQYF	TGTGCCACCAGCAGAGTACGGGGGGGGCCCTACACAGATACGCAGTATTTT
TRBV7-3	TRBJ2-5	few	-	CASSLNLGQGTQYF	TGTGCCAGCAGCTTAAATCTCGGGCAGGGGACCCAGTACTTC
TRBV20-1	TRBJ2-7	-	-	CSEARDAYEQYF	TGCAGTGAGGCCCGGGACGCCTACGAGCAGTACTTC
TRBV11-2	TRBJ1-5	many	TRBD1	CASSLVNRGLSNQPQHF	TGTGCCAGCAGCTTAGTGAACAGGGGGCTTAGCAATCAGCCCCAGCATTTT
TRBV4-1	TRBJ2-7	-	TRBD2	CASSQDPRRGGAYEQYF	TGCGCCAGCAGCCAGGATCCCCGCCGGGGGGGGGCCTACGAGCAGTACTTC
TRBV27	TRBJ1-1	few	-	CASSRPGGGPFTEAFF	TGTGCCAGCAGCCGCCCAGGCGGGGGGCCGTTCACTGAAGCTTTCTTT
TRBV20-1	TRBJ1-6	-	-	CSAGSRTLDSPLHF	TGCAGTGCCGGGAGTAGGACCTTAGATTCACCCCTCCACTTT
TRBV4-1	TRBJ1-4	-	-	CASSQDGGGKLFF	TGCGCCAGCAGCCAAGATGGTGGCGGAAAACTGTTTTTT
TRBV5-1	TRBJ1-6	many	-	CASSLAENSPLHF	TGTGCCAGCAGCTTAGCAGAGAATTCACCCCTCCACTTT
TRBV12-5	TRBJ1-2	-	-	CASGQAAGDGYTF	TGTGCTAGTGGTCAAGCCGCCGGGGATGGCTACACCTTC
TRBV6-6	TRBJ2-5	few	TRBD2	CASSTGTSETQYF	TGTGCCAGCAGTACCGGGACTAGCGAGACCCAGTACTTC
TRBV2	TRBJ2-1	few	TRBD2	CASSPAGGPENEQFF	TGTGCCAGCAGTCCAGCGGGGGGTCCAGAGAATGAGCAGTTCTTC
TRBV25-1	TRBJ2-1	-	-	CASSEYKGLSHYEQFF	TGTGCCAGCAGTGAATATAAGGGCTTAAGTCATTATGAGCAGTTCTTC
TRBV6-5	TRBJ1-2	-	-	CASSYSTGGVTYGYTF	TGTGCCAGCAGTTACTCCACCGGGGGGGTTACCTATGGCTACACCTTC
TRBV18	TRBJ1-6	few	-	CASSWEQVYNSPLHF	TGTGCCAGCTCATGGGAACAGGTCTATAATTCACCCCTCCACTTT
TRBV4-2	TRBJ2-5	-	-	CASSQDLILGARETQYF	TGTGCCAGCAGCCAAGATCTGATACTAGGGGCGAGAGAGACCCAGTACTTC
TRBV5-1	TRBJ2-3	few	TRBD2	CASSTERGGVTDTQYF	TGCGCCAGCAGCACAGAGCGGGGGGGAGTGACAGATACGCAGTATTTT
TRBV12-3/TRBV12-4	TRBJ2-1	-	-	CASSLGRDTGGQFF	TGTGCCAGCAGTTTGGGCCGAGACACTGGAGGGCAGTTCTTC
TRBV7-9	TRBJ1-1	-	-	CASSLHDTEAFF	TGTGCCAGCAGCCTACACGACACTGAAGCTTTCTTT
TRBV20-1	TRBJ1-6	-	-	CSARDIGGGRGSPLHF	TGCAGTGCTAGAGATATCGGAGGGGGGAGGGGTTCACCCCTCCACTTT
TRBV12-3/TRBV12-4	TRBJ2-5	few	TRBD2	CASSLITSGGETQYF	TGTGCCAGCAGTTTAATAACTAGCGGGGGAGAGACCCAGTACTTC
TRBV14	TRBJ2-7	many	-	CASSQEPGRPYEQYF	TGTGCCAGCAGCCAAGAACCAGGGCGTCCCTACGAGCAGTACTTC
TRBV3-1	TRBJ1-5	-	TRBD1	CASSQDFGTGGDQPQHF	TGTGCCAGCAGCCAAGATTTTGGGACAGGGGGCGATCAGCCCCAGCATTTT
TRBV23-1	TRBJ2-5	few	TRBD1	CASSQSFRTGVICGETQYF	TGCGCCAGCAGTCAATCGTTTAGGACAGGGGTTATTTGCGGCGAGACCCAGTACTTC
TRBV6-6	TRBJ1-6	few	-	CASSHTVNSPLHF	TGTGCCAGCAGCCACACAGTGAATTCACCCCTCCACTTT
TRBV5-1	TRBJ2-7	-	-	CASSLVDGNHEQYF	TGCGCCAGCAGCTTGGTAGATGGGAACCACGAGCAGTACTTC
TRBV2	TRBJ2-5	-	TRBD1	CASTGGSKKTQYF	TGTGCCAGCACAGGGGGTTCGAAAAAGACCCAGTACTTC
TRBV5-1	TRBJ1-2	-	-	CASSLVQGDYNGYTF	TGCGCCAGCAGCTTGGTGCAGGGTGACTATAATGGCTACACCTTC
TRBV20-1	TRBJ1-4	many	TRBD1	CSARDMGQLNEKLFF	TGCAGTGCTAGAGATATGGGACAGCTTAATGAAAAACTGTTTTTT
TRBV24-1	TRBJ2-7	-	TRBD1	CATSDPDPLDIVGTGDEQYF	TGTGCCACCAGTGATCCGGACCCCCTGGACATTGTGGGGACAGGGGACGAGCAGTACTTC
TRBV20-1	TRBJ1-1	-	TRBD1	CSARGQGSGHTEAFF	TGCAGTGCTAGAGGACAGGGTTCGGGTCACACTGAAGCTTTCTTT
TRBV4-3	TRBJ1-4	many	-	CASSRRRNEKLFF	TGCGCCAGCAGTCGGAGGCGTAATGAAAAACTGTTTTTT
TRBV4-3	TRBJ1-6	many	-	CASSQEAMDSPLHF	TGCGCCAGCAGCCAAGAGGCGATGGATTCACCCCTCCACTTT
TRBV30	TRBJ1-2	few	-	CAWSATWGPGYGYTF	TGTGCCTGGAGTGCCACGTGGGGGCCAGGCTATGGCTACACCTTC
TRBV5-1	TRBJ1-1	many	TRBD1	CASTYRQGLNTEAFF	TGCGCCAGCACCTATCGACAGGGGCTTAACACTGAAGCTTTCTTT
TRBV20-1	TRBJ2-1	many	-	CSARESRGGDNEQFF	TGCAGTGCTAGAGAGAGCAGGGGAGGTGACAATGAGCAGTTCTTC
TRBV5-4	TRBJ2-7	many	TRBD2	CASRSGTSGAHEQYF	TGTGCCAGCAGATCCGGGACTAGCGGGGCTCACGAGCAGTACTTC
TRBV5-1	TRBJ2-3	-	-	CASSLWITTADTQYF	TGCGCCAGCAGCCTTTGGATTACTACTGCAGATACGCAGTATTTT
TRBV5-5	TRBJ2-7	few	-	CASSLEEIGQGGHEQYF	TGTGCCAGCAGCTTGGAGGAAATCGGGCAGGGGGGTCACGAGCAGTACTTC
TRBV7-3	TRBJ1-2	few	-	CASSQDPTGSDTF	TGTGCCAGCAGCCAGGACCCGACAGGCAGTGACACCTTC
TRBV5-1	TRBJ1-1	-	-	CASSLTGKGSEAFF	TGCGCCAGCAGCTTGACAGGGAAGGGGTCTGAAGCTTTCTTT
TRBV6-1	TRBJ1-1	-	-	CASSDVSREGDQNTEAFF	TGTGCCAGCAGTGATGTGTCGAGGGAGGGGGATCAGAACACTGAAGCTTTCTTT